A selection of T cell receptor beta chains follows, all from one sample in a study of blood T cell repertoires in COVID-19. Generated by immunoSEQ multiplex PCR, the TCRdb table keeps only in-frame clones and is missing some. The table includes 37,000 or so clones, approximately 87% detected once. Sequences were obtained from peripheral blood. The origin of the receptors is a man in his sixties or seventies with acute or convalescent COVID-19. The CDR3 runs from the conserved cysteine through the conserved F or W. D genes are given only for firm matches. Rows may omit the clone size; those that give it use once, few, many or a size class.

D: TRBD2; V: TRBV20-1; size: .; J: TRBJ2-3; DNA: TGCAGTGCCAGTAGCGGGCCTGGGGCCGATACGCAGTATTTT; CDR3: CSASSGPGADTQYF
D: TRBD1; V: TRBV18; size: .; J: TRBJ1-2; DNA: TGTGCCAGCTCACCGGGACAGGGCAGCTATGGCTACACCTTC; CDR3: CASSPGQGSYGYTF
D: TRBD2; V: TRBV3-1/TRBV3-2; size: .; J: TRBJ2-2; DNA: TGTGCCAGCAGCTATACGGGAGGTGCCGGGGAGCTGTTTTTT; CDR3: CASSYTGGAGELFF
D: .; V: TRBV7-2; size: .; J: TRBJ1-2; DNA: TGTGCCAGCAGCCAGGACAGTAACTATGGCTACACCTTC; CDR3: CASSQDSNYGYTF
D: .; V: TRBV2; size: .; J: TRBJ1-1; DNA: TGTGCCAGCAGCAATCAGGGGTTGGGGACTGAAGCTTTCTTT; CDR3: CASSNQGLGTEAFF
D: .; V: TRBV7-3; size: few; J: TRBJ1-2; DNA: TGTGCCAGCAGCTTAGAAGGGGCGGACTATGGCTACACCTTC; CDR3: CASSLEGADYGYTF
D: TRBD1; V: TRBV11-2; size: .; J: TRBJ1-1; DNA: TGTGCCAGCAGCTTAGATGGGACAGTCACTGAAGCTTTCTTT; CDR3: CASSLDGTVTEAFF
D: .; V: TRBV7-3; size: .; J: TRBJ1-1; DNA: TGTGCCAGCAGCTCACAGGCGAACACTGAAGCTTTCTTT; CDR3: CASSSQANTEAFF
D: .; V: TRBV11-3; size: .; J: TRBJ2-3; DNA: TGTGCCAGCAGCTTATCGCCAGGAAATGGCCCTAGCACAGATACGCAGTATTTT; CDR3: CASSLSPGNGPSTDTQYF
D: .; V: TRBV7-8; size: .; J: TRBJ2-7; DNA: TGTGCCAGCAGCTTAGACAAGAGCGTCTCATACGAGCAGTACTTC; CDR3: CASSLDKSVSYEQYF
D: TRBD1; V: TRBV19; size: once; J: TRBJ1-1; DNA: TGTGCCAGTAGTATAGGGTCAGGGGGAGACACTGAAGCTTTCTTT; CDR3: CASSIGSGGDTEAFF
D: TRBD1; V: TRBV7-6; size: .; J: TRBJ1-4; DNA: TGTGCCAGCAGCTCCCCGGGACAGGGGGGGGAAAAACTGTTTTTT; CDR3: CASSSPGQGGEKLFF
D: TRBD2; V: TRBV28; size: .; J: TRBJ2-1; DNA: TGTGCCAGCAGTTCTAGCGGGACCACTGGCAATGAGCAGTTCTTC; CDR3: CASSSSGTTGNEQFF
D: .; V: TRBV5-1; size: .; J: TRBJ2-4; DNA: TGCGCCAGCAGCTTGGGGCCTCAAAACATTCAGTACTTC; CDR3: CASSLGPQNIQYF
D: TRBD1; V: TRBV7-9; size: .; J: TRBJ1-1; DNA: TGTGCCAGCAGGAGGGGGGACAGGGTTACAACTGAAGTTTTCTTT; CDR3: CASRRGDRVTTEVFF
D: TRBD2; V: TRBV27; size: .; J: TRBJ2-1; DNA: TGTGCCAGCAGTAGAGTAGCGGGAGTAGGTGAGCAGTTCTTC; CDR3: CASSRVAGVGEQFF
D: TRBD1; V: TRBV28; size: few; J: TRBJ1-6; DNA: TGTGCCAGCAATTCCGGGACAGGGGTCTCACCCCTCCACTTT; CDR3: CASNSGTGVSPLHF
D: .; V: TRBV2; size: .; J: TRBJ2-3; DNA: TGTGCCAGCAGTGAGAACAGTGGAACAGATACGCAGTATTTT; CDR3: CASSENSGTDTQYF
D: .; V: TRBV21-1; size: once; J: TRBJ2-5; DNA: TGTGCCAGCAGCAAATGGATTCGTCTAGCGGGAGGGCCCTACCAAGAGACCCAGTACTTC; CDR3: CASSKWIRLAGGPYQETQYF
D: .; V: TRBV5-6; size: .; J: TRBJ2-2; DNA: TGTGCCAGCAGCTTGGGGCACAACGGGGAGCTGTTTTTT; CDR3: CASSLGHNGELFF
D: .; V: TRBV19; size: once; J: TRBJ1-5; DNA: TGTGCCACCAGACCCCACAGGGCCGGGCATAGCAATCAGCCCCAGCATTTT; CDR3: CATRPHRAGHSNQPQHF
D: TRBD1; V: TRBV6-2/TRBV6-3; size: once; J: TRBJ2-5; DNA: TGTGCCAGCAGTTCTAGAACAGGGGGCGATCAGACCCAGTACTTC; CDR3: CASSSRTGGDQTQYF
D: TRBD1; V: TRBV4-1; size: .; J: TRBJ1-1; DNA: TGCGCCAGCAGCCAAGGAAGACAGGGGCGAACTGAAGCTTTCTTT; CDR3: CASSQGRQGRTEAFF
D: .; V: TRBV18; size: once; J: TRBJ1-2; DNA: TGTGCCAGCTCACCACTGGGACAAGACTATGGCTACACCTTC; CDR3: CASSPLGQDYGYTF
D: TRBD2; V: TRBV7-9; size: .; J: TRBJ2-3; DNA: TGTGCCAGCAGCTTAGGCCGACTAGCGGGAAGAGAAGATACGCAGTATTTT; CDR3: CASSLGRLAGREDTQYF
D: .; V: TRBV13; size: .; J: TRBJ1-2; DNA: TGTGCCAGCAGTACTAGGGGGGGGCATGGCTACACCTTC; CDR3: CASSTRGGHGYTF
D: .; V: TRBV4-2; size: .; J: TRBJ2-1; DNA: TGTGCCAGCAGCGAGACAGACAATGAGCAGTTCTTC; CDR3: CASSETDNEQFF
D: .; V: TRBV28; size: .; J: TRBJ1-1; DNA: TGTGCCAGCAGTTTTCTGGACAAGAACACTGAAGCTTTCTTT; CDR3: CASSFLDKNTEAFF
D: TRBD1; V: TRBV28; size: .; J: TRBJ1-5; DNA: TGTGCCAGCATGCAGGGGGGTAGCAATCAGCCCCAGCATTTT; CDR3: CASMQGGSNQPQHF
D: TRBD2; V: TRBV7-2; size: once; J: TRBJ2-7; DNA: TGTGCCAGCAGCTTATCGTGGCTAGCGGGTGGTTACGAGCAGTACTTC; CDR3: CASSLSWLAGGYEQYF
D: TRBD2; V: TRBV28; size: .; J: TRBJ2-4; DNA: TGTGCCAGCAGTTTAGCGGGAGTTGAAAACATTCAGTACTTC; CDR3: CASSLAGVENIQYF
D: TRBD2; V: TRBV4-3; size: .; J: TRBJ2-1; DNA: TGCGCCAGCAGCCAAGATGCGCCTAGCGGGAGAGTCAATGAGCAGTTCTTC; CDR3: CASSQDAPSGRVNEQFF
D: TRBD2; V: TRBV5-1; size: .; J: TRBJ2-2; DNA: TGCGCCAGCAGCTTGGATGGCGGGAGAGGCGGGGAGCTGTTTTTT; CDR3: CASSLDGGRGGELFF